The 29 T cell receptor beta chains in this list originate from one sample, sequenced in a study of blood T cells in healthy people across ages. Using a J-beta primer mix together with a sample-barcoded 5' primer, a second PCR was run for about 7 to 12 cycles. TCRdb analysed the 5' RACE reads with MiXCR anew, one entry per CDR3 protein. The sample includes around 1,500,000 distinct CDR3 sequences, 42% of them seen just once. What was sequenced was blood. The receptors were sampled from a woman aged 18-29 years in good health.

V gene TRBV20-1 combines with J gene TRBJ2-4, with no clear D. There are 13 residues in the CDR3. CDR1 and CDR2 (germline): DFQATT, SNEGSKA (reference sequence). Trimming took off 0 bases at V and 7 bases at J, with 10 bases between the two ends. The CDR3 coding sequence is TGCAGTGCTAGAGATGTGACCGCCAACATTCAGTACTTC. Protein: CSARDVTANIQYF.

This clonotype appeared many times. DNA for the CDR3: TGTGCCAGCAGCTTTACAGGGGGGAATGAGCAGTTCTTC. Residues: CASSFTGGNEQFF. V and J are TRBV5-5 and TRBJ2-1; 8 nucleotides match TRBD1. The CDR3 loop spans 13 amino acids. V was clipped by 2 bases and J by 7 bases; unmatched bases: 2. From germline, CDR1 is SGHKS and CDR2 YYEKEE (reference sequence).

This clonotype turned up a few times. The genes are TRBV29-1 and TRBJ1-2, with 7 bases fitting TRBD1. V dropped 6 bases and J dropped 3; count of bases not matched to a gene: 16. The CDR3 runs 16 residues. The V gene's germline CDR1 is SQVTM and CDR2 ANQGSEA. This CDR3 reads CSVTNHGDRVYYGYTF. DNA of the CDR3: TGCAGCGTCACAAACCACGGGGACAGAGTTTACTATGGCTACACCTTC.

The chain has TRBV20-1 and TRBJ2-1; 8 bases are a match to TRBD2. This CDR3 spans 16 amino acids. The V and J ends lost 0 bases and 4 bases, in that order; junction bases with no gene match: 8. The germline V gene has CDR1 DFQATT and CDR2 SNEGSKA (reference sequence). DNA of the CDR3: TGCAGTGCTAGAGATCGGGTTAGCGGGGCGTACAATGAGCAGTTCTTC. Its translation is CSARDRVSGAYNEQFF.

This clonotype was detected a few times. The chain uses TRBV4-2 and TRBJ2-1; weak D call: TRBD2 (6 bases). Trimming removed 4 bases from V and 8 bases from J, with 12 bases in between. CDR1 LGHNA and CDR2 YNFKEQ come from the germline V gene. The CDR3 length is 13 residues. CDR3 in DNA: TGTGCCAGCAGCCCCGGCGGGGTGGATGAGCAGTTCTTC. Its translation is CASSPGGVDEQFF.

CDR3 protein: CASSQGASGVNEQFF. CDR3 coding DNA: TGCGCCAGCAGCCAAGGGGCTAGCGGGGTCAATGAGCAGTTCTTC. V gene TRBV4-1 combines with J gene TRBJ2-1; TRBD2 matches at 9 bases. The CDR3 is made up of 15 amino acids. CDR1 MGHRA and CDR2 YSYEKL come from the germline V gene. V shed 1 base and J 6 bases; nucleotides not matched to a gene: 4.

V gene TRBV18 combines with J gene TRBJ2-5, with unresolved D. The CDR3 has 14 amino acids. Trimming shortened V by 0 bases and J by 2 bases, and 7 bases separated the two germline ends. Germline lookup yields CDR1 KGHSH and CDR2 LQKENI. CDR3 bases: TGTGCCAGCTCACCACCGGGGTCACAAGAGACCCAGTACTTC. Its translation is CASSPPGSQETQYF.

The CDR3 DNA follows: TGTGCCAGCACCAAGGGAGGAGGGCCTTACACCGGGGAGCTGTTTTTT. Residues: CASTKGGGPYTGELFF. J is TRBJ2-2 and V is TRBV12-3 or TRBV12-4; maybe TRBD2 (6 bases). V was trimmed by 7 bases and J by 3 bases, leaving 18 bases between them. The CDR3 extends over 16 amino acids.

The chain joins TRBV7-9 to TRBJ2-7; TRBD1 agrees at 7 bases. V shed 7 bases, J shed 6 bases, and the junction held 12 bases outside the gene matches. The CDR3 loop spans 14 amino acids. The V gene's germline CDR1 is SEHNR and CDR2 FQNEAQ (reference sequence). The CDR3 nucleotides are TGTGCCAGCACCCGGGACAGTCTACAGGTCGAGCAGTACTTC. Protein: CASTRDSLQVEQYF.

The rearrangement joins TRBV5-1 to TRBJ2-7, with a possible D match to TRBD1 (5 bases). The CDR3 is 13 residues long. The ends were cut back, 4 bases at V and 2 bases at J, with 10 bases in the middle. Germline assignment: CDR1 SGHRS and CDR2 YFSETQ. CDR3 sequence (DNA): TGCGCCAGCAGCCGGACACAGGCCTACGAGCAGTACTTC. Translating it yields CASSRTQAYEQYF.

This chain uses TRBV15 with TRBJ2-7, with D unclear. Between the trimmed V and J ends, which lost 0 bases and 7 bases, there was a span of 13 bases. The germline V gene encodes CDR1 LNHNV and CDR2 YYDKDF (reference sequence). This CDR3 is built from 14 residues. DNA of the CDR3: TGTGCCACCAGCAGAGATCTTGGGTACAATGAGCAGTACTTC. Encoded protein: CATSRDLGYNEQYF.

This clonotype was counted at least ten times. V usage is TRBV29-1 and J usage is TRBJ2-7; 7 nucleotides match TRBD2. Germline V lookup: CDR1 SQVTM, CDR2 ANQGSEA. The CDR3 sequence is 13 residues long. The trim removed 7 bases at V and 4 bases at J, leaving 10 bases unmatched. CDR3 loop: CSASGRSWYEQYF. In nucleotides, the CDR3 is TGCAGCGCCTCCGGGAGGAGTTGGTACGAGCAGTACTTC.

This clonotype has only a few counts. In nucleotides, the CDR3 is TGTGCCAGCAGTTACCGACTAGCGGGAGGCTACGAGCAGTACTTC. This encodes CASSYRLAGGYEQYF. The chain joins TRBV6-5 to TRBJ2-7; TRBD2 matches at 13 bases. Germline V lookup: CDR1 MNHEY, CDR2 SVGAGI. The V and J ends lost 2 bases and 3 bases, in that order; junction bases with no gene match: 1. This CDR3 is 15 amino acids long.

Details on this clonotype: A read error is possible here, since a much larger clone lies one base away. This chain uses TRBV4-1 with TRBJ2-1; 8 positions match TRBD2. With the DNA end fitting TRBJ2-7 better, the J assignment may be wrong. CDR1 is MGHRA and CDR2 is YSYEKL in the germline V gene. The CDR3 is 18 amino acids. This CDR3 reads CASSQVDMGLVTYNEQYF. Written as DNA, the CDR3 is TGCGCCAGCAGCCAAGTGGACATGGGACTAGTGACCTACAATGAGCAGTACTTC.

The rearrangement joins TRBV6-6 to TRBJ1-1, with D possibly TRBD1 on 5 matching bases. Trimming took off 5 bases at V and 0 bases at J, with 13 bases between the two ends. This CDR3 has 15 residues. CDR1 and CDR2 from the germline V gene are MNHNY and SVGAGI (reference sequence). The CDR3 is CASSEGCPMNTEAFF. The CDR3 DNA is TGTGCCAGCAGTGAGGGGTGCCCCATGAACACTGAAGCTTTCTTT.

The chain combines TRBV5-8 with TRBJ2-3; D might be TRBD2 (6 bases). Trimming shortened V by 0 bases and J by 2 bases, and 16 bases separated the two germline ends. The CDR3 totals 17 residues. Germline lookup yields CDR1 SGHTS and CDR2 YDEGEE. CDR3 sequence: CASSLATLGGYTDTQYF. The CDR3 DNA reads TGTGCCAGCAGCTTGGCTACCCTCGGGGGTTACACAGATACGCAGTATTTT. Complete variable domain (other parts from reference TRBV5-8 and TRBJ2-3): EAGVTQSPTHLIKTRGQQATLRCSPISGHTSVYWYQQALGLGLQFLLWYDEGEERNRGNFPPRFSGRQFPNYSSELNVNALELEDSALYLCASSLATLGGYTDTQYFGPGTRLTVL.

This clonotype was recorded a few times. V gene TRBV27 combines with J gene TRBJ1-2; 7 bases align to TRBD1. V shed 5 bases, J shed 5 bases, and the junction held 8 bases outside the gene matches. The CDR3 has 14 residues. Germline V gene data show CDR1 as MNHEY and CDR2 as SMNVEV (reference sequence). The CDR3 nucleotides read TGTGCCAGCAGTCCCAGGGGGGCGGATTATGGCTACACCTTC. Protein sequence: CASSPRGADYGYTF.

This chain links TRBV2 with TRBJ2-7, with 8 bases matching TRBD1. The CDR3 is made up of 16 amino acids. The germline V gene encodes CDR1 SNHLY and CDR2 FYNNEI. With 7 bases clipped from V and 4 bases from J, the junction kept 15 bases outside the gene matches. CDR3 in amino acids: CASTPQGALLGYEQYF. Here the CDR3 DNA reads TGTGCCAGCACCCCGCAGGGGGCTCTTCTCGGTTACGAGCAGTACTTC.

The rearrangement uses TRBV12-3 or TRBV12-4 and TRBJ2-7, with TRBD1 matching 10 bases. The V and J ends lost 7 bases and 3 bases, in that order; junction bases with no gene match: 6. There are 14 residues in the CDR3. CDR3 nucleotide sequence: TGTGCCAGCAAGAGGGACAGGGGCCTCTACGAGCAGTACTTC. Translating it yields CASKRDRGLYEQYF.

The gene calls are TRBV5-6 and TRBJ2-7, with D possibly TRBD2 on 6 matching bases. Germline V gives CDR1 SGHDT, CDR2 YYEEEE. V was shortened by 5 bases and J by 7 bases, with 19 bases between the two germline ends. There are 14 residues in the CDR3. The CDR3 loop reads CASSPRLGGNEQYF. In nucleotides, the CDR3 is TGTGCCAGCAGTCCTCGACTAGGCGGGAATGAGCAGTACTTC.

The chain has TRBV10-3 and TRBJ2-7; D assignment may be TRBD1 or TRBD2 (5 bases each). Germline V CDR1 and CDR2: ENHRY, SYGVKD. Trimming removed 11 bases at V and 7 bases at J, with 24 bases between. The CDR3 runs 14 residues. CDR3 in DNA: TGTGCCGCTACCTCCTCCGGGGTCGAGGGGGAGCAGTACTTC. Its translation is CAATSSGVEGEQYF.

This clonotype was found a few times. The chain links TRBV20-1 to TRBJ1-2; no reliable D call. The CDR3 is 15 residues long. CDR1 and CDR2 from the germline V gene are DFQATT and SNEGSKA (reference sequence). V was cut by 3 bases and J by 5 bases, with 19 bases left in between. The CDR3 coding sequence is TGCAGTGCTAGGGGATGGTGGCGAGGGATGTATGGCTACACCTTC. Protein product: CSARGWWRGMYGYTF.

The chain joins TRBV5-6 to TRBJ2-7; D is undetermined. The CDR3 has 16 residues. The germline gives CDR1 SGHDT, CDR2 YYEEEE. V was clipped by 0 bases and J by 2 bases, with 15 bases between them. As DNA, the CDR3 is TGTGCCAGCAGCTTGGGTCCGGGCTTGGATCCCTACGAGCAGTACTTC. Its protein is CASSLGPGLDPYEQYF.

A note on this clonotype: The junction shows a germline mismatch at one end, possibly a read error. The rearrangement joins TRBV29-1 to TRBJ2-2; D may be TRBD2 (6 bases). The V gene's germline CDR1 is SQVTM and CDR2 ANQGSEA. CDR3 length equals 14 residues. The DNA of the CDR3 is TGCGGCGTTGCGACCGGGGGAAAGGCCGGGGAGCTGTTTTTT. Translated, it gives CGVATGGKAGELFF.

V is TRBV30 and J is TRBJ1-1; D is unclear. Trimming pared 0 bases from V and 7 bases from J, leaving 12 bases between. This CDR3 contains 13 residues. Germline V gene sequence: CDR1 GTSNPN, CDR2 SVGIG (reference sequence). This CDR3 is CAWSVQGGNEAFF. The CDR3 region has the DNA TGTGCCTGGAGTGTACAAGGAGGGAATGAAGCTTTCTTT.

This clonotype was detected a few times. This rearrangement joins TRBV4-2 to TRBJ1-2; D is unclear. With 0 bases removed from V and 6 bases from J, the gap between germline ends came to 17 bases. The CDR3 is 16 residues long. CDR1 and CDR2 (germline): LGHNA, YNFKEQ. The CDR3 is CASSQERRGSFDGYTF. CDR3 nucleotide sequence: TGTGCCAGCAGCCAAGAGAGGCGAGGGTCTTTTGATGGCTACACCTTC.

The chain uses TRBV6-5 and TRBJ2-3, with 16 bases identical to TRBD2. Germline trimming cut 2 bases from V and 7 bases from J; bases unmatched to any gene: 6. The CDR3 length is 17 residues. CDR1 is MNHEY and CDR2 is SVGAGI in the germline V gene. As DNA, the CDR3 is TGTGCCAGCAGTTACGGGACTAGCGGGGGGGCCCTGAATACGCAGTATTTT. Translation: CASSYGTSGGALNTQYF.

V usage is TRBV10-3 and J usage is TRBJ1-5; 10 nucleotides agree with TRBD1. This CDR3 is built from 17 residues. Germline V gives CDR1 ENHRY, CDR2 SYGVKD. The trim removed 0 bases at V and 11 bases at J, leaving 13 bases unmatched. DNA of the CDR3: TGTGCCATCAGTGAGTCTTCAGGACAGGGGGGCAGTTCGGCCCAGCATTTT. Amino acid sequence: CAISESSGQGGSSAQHF.

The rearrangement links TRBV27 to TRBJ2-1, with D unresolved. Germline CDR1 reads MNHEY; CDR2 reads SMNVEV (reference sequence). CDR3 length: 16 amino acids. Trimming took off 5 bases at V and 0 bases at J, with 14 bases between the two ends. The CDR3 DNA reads TGTGCCAGCAGTCCCGCGACCGCAAGCTCCTACAATGAGCAGTTCTTC. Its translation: CASSPATASSYNEQFF.